The 27 T cell receptor beta chains below all came from one sample that was sequenced in a study of T cell clones after liver transplantation. The data were produced by immunoSEQ multiplex PCR, yet TCRdb's version contains in-frame clones alone and is incomplete. The sample carries fewer than 20,000 clones, 80% to 90% recorded once. This material consisted of CD8+ T cells from blood, taken just over 45 months after liver transplant. The receptor set was obtained from a human patient who received a liver transplant. The graft donor may have given rise to some T cells.

The chain uses TRBV6-5 and TRBJ2-7, with 7 nucleotides matching TRBD2. This CDR3 has 15 amino acids. V trimming: 5 bases; J trimming: 0 bases; junction bases outside the gene matches: 7. Germline V lookup: CDR1 MNHEY, CDR2 SVGAGI. The CDR3 is CASSQRDSNSYEQYF. Here the CDR3 DNA reads TGTGCCAGCAGTCAGCGGGACTCCAACTCCTACGAGCAGTACTTC.

This chain connects TRBV11-2 to TRBJ1-1; D call uncertain. Germline lookup yields CDR1 SGHAT and CDR2 FQNNGV. This CDR3 is built from 12 residues. V was trimmed by 5 bases and J by 4 bases, leaving 8 bases between them. DNA of the CDR3: TGTGCCAGCAGCCCCATCAGCACTGAAGCTTTCTTT. Amino acids: CASSPISTEAFF.

This chain joins TRBV11-2 and TRBJ2-2; 8 positions agree with TRBD1. Germline V gene sequence: CDR1 SGHAT, CDR2 FQNNGV. The CDR3 consists of 14 residues. V shed 5 bases, J shed 7 bases, and the junction held 6 bases outside the gene matches. In nucleotides, the CDR3 is TGTGCCAGCAGCCCGACAGGGGCAAGCGGGGAGCTGTTTTTT. Protein sequence: CASSPTGASGELFF.

V usage is TRBV5-1 and J usage is TRBJ2-7, with 9 bases fitting TRBD2. Germline-derived CDR1 and CDR2 are SGHRS and YFSETQ. The CDR3 is 17 residues long. Trimming removed 2 bases from V and 0 bases from J; junction bases left unmatched: 9. The CDR3 DNA is TGCGCCAGCAGCTTAGGGCTAGCGGGGAGGAGCTCCTACGAGCAGTACTTC. It is translated as CASSLGLAGRSSYEQYF.

The V gene is TRBV5-6, the J gene TRBJ1-5, with 7 nucleotides matching TRBD1. Germline lookup yields CDR1 SGHDT and CDR2 YYEEEE. The CDR3 extends over 13 amino acids. Losses at the gene ends were 4 bases for V and 4 bases for J; bases not matched to a gene: 2. The CDR3 reads CASSQQGNQPQHF. The CDR3 bases are TGTGCCAGCAGCCAACAGGGGAATCAGCCCCAGCATTTT.

The V call is TRBV5-4, the J call TRBJ1-1, with D hard to call. This CDR3 has 13 amino acids. Germline CDR1 SGHNT, CDR2 YYREEE (reference sequence). Trimming shortened V by 2 bases and J by 1 base, and 6 bases separated the two germline ends. The CDR3 bases are TGTGCCAGCAGCTTCCCGGGGAACACTGAAGCTTTCTTT. The encoded protein is CASSFPGNTEAFF.

The genes are TRBV5-6 and TRBJ1-2; a weak D match, TRBD1 (6 bases). V dropped 1 base and J dropped 4 bases, with 11 bases sitting between them. Germline V gene sequence: CDR1 SGHDT, CDR2 YYEEEE. The CDR3 covers 14 residues. Here the CDR3 DNA reads TGTGCCAGCAGCTTGTGGGACAACATCTATGGCTACACCTTC. Its translation: CASSLWDNIYGYTF. The variable domain in full, with the rest retrieved from reference TRBV5-6 and TRBJ1-2, is DAGVTQSPTHLIKTRGQQVTLRCSPKSGHDTVSWYQQALGQGPQFIFQYYEEEERQRGNFPDRFSGHQFPNYSSELNVNALLLGDSALYLCASSLWDNIYGYTFGSGTRLTVV.

J is TRBJ2-5 and V is TRBV11-2; 8 nucleotides align to TRBD2. The CDR3 is 15 amino acids. V lost 4 bases to trimming and J lost 5 bases; unmatched junction nucleotides: 9. Germline CDR1 reads SGHAT; CDR2 reads FQNNGV. CDR3 nucleotides: TGTGCCAGCAGCTCGACTAGCGAATCGAGGGAGACCCAGTACTTC. Translation gives CASSSTSESRETQYF.

This rearrangement joins TRBV27 to TRBJ2-1; 8 bases line up with TRBD1. Trimming removed 5 bases from V and 7 bases from J; junction bases left unmatched: 16. CDR3 size: 17 residues. Per the germline V gene, CDR1 is MNHEY and CDR2 is SMNVEV (reference sequence). The CDR3 reads CASSPTGVADGENEQFF. CDR3 coding DNA: TGTGCCAGCAGTCCGACAGGGGTCGCCGATGGGGAGAATGAGCAGTTCTTC.

The V gene is TRBV7-9, the J gene TRBJ2-3; weak D call: TRBD2 (6 bases). V lost 5 bases and J 4 bases, leaving 16 bases between the germline ends. CDR1 SEHNR and CDR2 FQNEAQ come from the germline V gene (reference sequence). The CDR3 is 15 residues long. CDR3 in amino acids: CASSPGLSRADTQYF. The CDR3 DNA follows: TGTGCCAGCAGCCCGGGACTTTCAAGGGCAGATACGCAGTATTTT. Drawing the rest from reference TRBV7-9 and TRBJ2-3, the complete variable domain is DTGVSQNPRHKITKRGQNVTFRCDPISEHNRLYWYRQTLGQGPEFLTYFQNEAQLEKSRLLSDRFSAERPKGSFSTLEIQRTEQGDSAMYLCASSPGLSRADTQYFGPGTRLTVL.

The chain combines TRBV7-9 with TRBJ2-2, with no clear D. This CDR3 is built from 15 residues. CDR1 and CDR2 from the germline V gene are SEHNR and FQNEAQ (reference sequence). The V and J ends lost 6 bases and 6 bases respectively, with 17 bases between them. The CDR3 DNA sequence: TGTGCCAGCAGGGACGAAGGACCTGGTGCCGGGGAGCTGTTTTTT. Its protein product is CASRDEGPGAGELFF.

This sequence joins TRBV27 and TRBJ2-5; the match to TRBD1 covers 7 bases. Germline lookup yields CDR1 MNHEY and CDR2 SMNVEV (reference sequence). The CDR3 has 14 amino acids. V shed 7 bases, J shed 4 bases, and the junction held 9 bases outside the gene matches. CDR3 sequence (DNA): TGTGCCAGCACCACGGCAGGGGGTCGAGAGACCCAGTACTTC. Protein sequence: CASTTAGGRETQYF.

The CDR3 DNA sequence: TGTGCCAGCAGTTTAGGGACAGGGCCCTACGAGCAGTACTTC. It encodes CASSLGTGPYEQYF. The V gene is TRBV27, the J gene TRBJ2-7; 9 nucleotides line up with TRBD1. The CDR3 runs 14 residues. Germline-derived CDR1 and CDR2 are MNHEY and SMNVEV (reference sequence). V was pared by 2 bases and J by 2 bases, with 1 base of the junction left unmatched.

In its sample, this clone was seen a few times. This chain links TRBV6-6 with TRBJ2-3; TRBD2 matches 7 bases. The CDR3 covers 14 residues. CDR1 and CDR2 from the germline V gene are MNHNY and SVGAGI (reference sequence). V trimming: 4 bases; J trimming: 5 bases; junction bases outside the gene matches: 6. The CDR3 DNA is TGTGCCAGCAGTTTATTAACGGGAGGAGATACGCAGTATTTT. This encodes CASSLLTGGDTQYF.

The chain combines TRBV5-6 with TRBJ2-7; a weak D match, TRBD1 (5 bases). V lost 4 bases and J 3 bases, leaving 14 bases between the germline ends. The germline V gene has CDR1 SGHDT and CDR2 YYEEEE. The CDR3 consists of 14 residues. Here the CDR3 DNA reads TGTGCCAGCAGCCTGGACACAGAGAACTACGAGCAGTACTTC. Protein sequence: CASSLDTENYEQYF.

J is TRBJ1-1 and V is TRBV19, with a possible D match to TRBD1 (6 bases). Germline V gives CDR1 LNHDA, CDR2 SQIVND (reference sequence). V was clipped by 8 bases and J by 1 base, with 14 bases between them. CDR3 length: 14 amino acids. CDR3: CASAHRTANTEAFF. CDR3 bases: TGTGCCAGTGCCCACCGGACAGCGAACACTGAAGCTTTCTTT. The full variable domain, completed using reference TRBV19 and TRBJ1-1, is DGGITQSPKYLFRKEGQNVTLSCEQNLNHDAMYWYRQDPGQGLRLIYYSQIVNDFQKGDIAEGYSVSREKKESFPLTVTSAQKNPTAFYLCASAHRTANTEAFFGQGTRLTVV.

This chain uses TRBV7-9 with TRBJ1-4; 7 nucleotides line up with TRBD1. Germline CDR1 reads SEHNR; CDR2 reads FQNEAQ (reference sequence). J lost 6 bases, V lost 1 base, and 8 bases had no gene match. CDR3 length equals 16 residues. The CDR3, as DNA: TGTGCCAGCAGCTTAGGCGGCAGGGGGGAGGATGAAAAACTGTTTTTT. This sequence encodes CASSLGGRGEDEKLFF. The full variable domain, rest sourced from reference TRBV7-9 and TRBJ1-4, is DTGVSQNPRHKITKRGQNVTFRCDPISEHNRLYWYRQTLGQGPEFLTYFQNEAQLEKSRLLSDRFSAERPKGSFSTLEIQRTEQGDSAMYLCASSLGGRGEDEKLFFGSGTQLSVL.

The V and J genes are TRBV5-1 and TRBJ2-7; TRBD2 agrees at 7 bases. Germline V gene data show CDR1 as SGHRS and CDR2 as YFSETQ. The CDR3 is made up of 18 amino acids. V was pared by 4 bases and J by 3 bases, with 19 bases of the junction left unmatched. CDR3 protein: CASSQDWGGRTGIYEQYF. CDR3 bases: TGCGCCAGCAGCCAAGACTGGGGGGGACGCACTGGAATCTACGAGCAGTACTTC.

This chain uses TRBV27 with TRBJ2-7; D tentatively reads TRBD1 or TRBD2 (6 bases each). Deletions cut 4 bases from V and 4 bases from J, with 14 bases between. This CDR3 is 14 amino acids long. The germline V gene has CDR1 MNHEY and CDR2 SMNVEV (reference sequence). CDR3 loop: CASSSWGAGYEQYF. DNA of the CDR3: TGTGCCAGCAGTTCCTGGGGGGCAGGGTACGAGCAGTACTTC.

This clone is medium-sized by share. The gene calls are TRBV5-1 and TRBJ2-7, with 11 bases matching TRBD1. Germline-derived CDR1 and CDR2 are SGHRS and YFSETQ. CDR3 size: 15 residues. With 0 bases clipped from V and 4 bases from J, the junction kept 3 bases outside the gene matches. The CDR3 region has the DNA TGCGCCAGCAGCTTGGGGACAGGGGGCAGGTACGAGCAGTACTTC. This sequence encodes CASSLGTGGRYEQYF.

The V and J genes are TRBV7-6 and TRBJ2-1, with D maybe TRBD2 (5 bases). Trimming shortened V by 2 bases and J by 4 bases, and 12 bases separated the two germline ends. Germline values: CDR1 SGHVS, CDR2 FNYEAQ. CDR3 size: 15 residues. The CDR3 region is CASSLNTREYNEQFF. In DNA form, the CDR3 reads TGTGCCAGCAGCTTAAATACGAGGGAATACAATGAGCAGTTCTTC.

This clone appeared once. This chain connects TRBV18 to TRBJ1-2; 7 positions agree with TRBD1. Unmatched junction bases numbered 10, after V lost 5 bases and J lost 4 bases. This CDR3 has 15 amino acids. The germline V gene encodes CDR1 KGHSH and CDR2 LQKENI. For the CDR3, the DNA is TGTGCCAGCTCAAATCCGCCTACAGGGGCCTATGGCTACACCTTC. Residues: CASSNPPTGAYGYTF.

The rearrangement links TRBV27 to TRBJ2-1; 9 bases map to TRBD2. Germline lookup yields CDR1 MNHEY and CDR2 SMNVEV (reference sequence). V was clipped by 1 base and J by 6 bases; unmatched bases: 16. This CDR3 has 19 residues. CDR3 loop: CASSLFALAGLKRGNEQFF. CDR3 DNA: TGTGCCAGCAGTTTATTCGCGCTAGCGGGACTTAAGAGGGGCAATGAGCAGTTCTTC.

This chain links TRBV7-9 with TRBJ1-1; D is unresolved. The CDR3 contains 15 residues. The germline CDR1 and CDR2 sequences are SEHNR and FQNEAQ (reference sequence). The V end was cut by 5 bases, the J end by 5 bases, with 18 bases between. The CDR3 loop reads CASSPWKGRVTEAFF. In nucleotides, the CDR3 is TGTGCCAGCAGCCCCTGGAAGGGTCGCGTGACTGAAGCTTTCTTT.

The J gene is TRBJ2-7, the V gene TRBV27, with 8 bases that match TRBD1. The CDR3 is 15 amino acids. CDR1 is MNHEY and CDR2 is SMNVEV in the germline V gene (reference sequence). Trimming cost V 6 bases and J 2 bases; bases outside gene matches: 9. CDR3 loop: CASSLQTGVPYEQYF. In DNA, the CDR3 is TGTGCCAGCAGCTTGCAGACAGGGGTCCCCTACGAGCAGTACTTC.

This clone appeared once. The chain is built from TRBV27 and TRBJ2-1; the D gene is possibly TRBD2 (5 bases). The CDR3 is made up of 12 amino acids. V gave up 3 bases and J gave up 12 bases, with 12 bases separating them. Germline V gives CDR1 MNHEY, CDR2 SMNVEV (reference sequence). As DNA, the CDR3 is TGTGCCAGCAGTTTCCGGGGAGATGGGCAGTTCTTC. Translating gives CASSFRGDGQFF.

This chain uses TRBV5-6 with TRBJ1-2; no clear D. Germline-derived CDR1 and CDR2 are SGHDT and YYEEEE. The CDR3 contains 14 residues. The V and J ends lost 2 bases and 4 bases respectively, with 12 bases between them. In nucleotides, the CDR3 is TGTGCCAGCAGCTTTGGGAGGCCCGGCTATGGCTACACCTTC. Translated, it gives CASSFGRPGYGYTF.